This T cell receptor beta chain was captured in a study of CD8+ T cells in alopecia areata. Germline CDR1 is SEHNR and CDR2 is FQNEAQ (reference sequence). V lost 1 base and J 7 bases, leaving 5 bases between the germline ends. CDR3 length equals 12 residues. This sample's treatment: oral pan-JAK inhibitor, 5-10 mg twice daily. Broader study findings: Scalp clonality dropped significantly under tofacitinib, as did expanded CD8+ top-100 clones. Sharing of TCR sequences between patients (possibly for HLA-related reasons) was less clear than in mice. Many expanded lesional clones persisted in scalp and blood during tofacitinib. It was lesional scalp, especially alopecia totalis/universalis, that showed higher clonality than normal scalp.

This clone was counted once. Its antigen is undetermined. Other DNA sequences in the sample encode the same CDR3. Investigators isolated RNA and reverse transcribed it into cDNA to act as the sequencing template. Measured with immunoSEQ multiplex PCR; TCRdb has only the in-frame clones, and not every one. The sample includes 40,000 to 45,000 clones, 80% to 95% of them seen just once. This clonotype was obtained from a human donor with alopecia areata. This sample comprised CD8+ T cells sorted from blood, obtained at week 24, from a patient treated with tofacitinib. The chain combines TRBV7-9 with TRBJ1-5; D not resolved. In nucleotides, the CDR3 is TGTGCCAGCAGCTTAGATTCCCAGCCCCAGCATTTT. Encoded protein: CASSLDSQPQHF.